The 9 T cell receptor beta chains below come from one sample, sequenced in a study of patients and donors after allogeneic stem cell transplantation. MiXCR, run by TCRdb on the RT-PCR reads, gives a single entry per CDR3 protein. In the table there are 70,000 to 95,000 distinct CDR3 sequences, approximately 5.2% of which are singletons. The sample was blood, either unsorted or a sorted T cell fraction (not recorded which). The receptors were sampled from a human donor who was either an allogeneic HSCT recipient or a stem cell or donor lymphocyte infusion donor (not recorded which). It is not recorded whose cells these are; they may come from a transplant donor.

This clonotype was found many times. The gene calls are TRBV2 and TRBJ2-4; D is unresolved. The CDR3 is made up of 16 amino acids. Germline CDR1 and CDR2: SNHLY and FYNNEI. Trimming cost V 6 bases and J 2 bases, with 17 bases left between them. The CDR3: CASSPTAHPSKNIQYF. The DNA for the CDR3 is TGTGCCAGCAGCCCCACTGCCCACCCATCCAAAAACATTCAGTACTTC.

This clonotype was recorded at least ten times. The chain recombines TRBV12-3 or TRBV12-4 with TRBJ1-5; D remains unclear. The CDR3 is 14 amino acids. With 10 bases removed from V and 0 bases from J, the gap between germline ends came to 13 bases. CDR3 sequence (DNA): TGTGCCACCACCATCGGGGATAGCAATCAGCCCCAGCATTTT. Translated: CATTIGDSNQPQHF.

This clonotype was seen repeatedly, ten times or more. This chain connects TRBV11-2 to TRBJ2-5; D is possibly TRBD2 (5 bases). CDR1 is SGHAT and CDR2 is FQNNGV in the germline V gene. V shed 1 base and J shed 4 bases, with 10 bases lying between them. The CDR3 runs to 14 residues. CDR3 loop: CASSLGGLGETQYF. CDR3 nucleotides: TGTGCCAGCAGCTTAGGAGGGCTGGGAGAGACCCAGTACTTC.

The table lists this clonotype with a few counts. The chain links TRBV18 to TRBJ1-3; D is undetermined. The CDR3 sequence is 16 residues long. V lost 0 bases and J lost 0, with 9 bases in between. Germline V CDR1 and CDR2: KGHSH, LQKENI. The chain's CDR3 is CASSPPGTNSGNTIYF. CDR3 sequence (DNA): TGTGCCAGCTCACCACCGGGCACCAACTCTGGAAACACCATATATTTT.

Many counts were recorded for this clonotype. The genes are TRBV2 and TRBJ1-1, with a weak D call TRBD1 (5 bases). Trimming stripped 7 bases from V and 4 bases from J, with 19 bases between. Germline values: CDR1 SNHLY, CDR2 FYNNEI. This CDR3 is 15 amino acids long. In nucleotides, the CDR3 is TGTGCCAGCACTATGACACGGGGGGGGAGCACTGAAGCTTTCTTT. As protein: CASTMTRGGSTEAFF.

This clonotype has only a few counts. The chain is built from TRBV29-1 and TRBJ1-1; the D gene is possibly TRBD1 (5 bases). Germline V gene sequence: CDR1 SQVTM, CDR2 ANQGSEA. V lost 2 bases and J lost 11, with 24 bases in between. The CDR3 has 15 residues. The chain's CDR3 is CSVESGRPGQEEAFF. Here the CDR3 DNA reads TGCAGCGTTGAATCGGGGCGGCCGGGGCAGGAGGAGGCTTTCTTT.

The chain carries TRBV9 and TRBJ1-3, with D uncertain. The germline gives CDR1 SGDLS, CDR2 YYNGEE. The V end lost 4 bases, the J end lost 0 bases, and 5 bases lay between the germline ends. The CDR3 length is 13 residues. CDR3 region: CASSSNSGNTIYF. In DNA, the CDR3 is TGTGCCAGCAGCTCCAACTCTGGAAACACCATATATTTT. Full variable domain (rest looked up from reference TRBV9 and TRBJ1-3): DSGVTQTPKHLITATGQRVTLRCSPRSGDLSVYWYQQSLDQGLQFLIQYYNGEERAKGNILERFSAQQFPDLHSELNLSSLELGDSALYFCASSSNSGNTIYFGEGSWLTVV.

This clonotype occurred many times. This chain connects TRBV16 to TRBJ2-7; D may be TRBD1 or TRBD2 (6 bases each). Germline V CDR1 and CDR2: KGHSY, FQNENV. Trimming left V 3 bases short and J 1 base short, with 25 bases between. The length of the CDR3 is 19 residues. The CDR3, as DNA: TGTGCCAGCAGCCACCATCCGGGGGCAGCCGTCGGCGTATCCTACGAGCAGTACTTC. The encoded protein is CASSHHPGAAVGVSYEQYF.

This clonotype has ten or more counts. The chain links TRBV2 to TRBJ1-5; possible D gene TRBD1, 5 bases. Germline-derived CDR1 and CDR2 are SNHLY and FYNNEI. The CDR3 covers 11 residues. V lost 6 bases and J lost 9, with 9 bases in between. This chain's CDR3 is CASRVGGPQHF. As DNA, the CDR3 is TGTGCCAGCAGAGTGGGGGGGCCCCAGCATTTT.